The T cell receptor beta chain under discussion was sequenced for a study of T cells after yellow fever vaccination. Whole-study context: Preparation of the low-cell-number fractions used SMART-Seq v4 Ultra Low Input.

In making TCR cDNA, 5'RACE template switching added a universal primer site and UMIs to it. MiXCR was run by TCRdb on the 5' RACE reads, yielding one entry per CDR3 protein. The table includes 500,000 to 650,000 distinct CDR3 sequences, about a sixth detected once. About this clonotype: The antigen is undetermined.

CDR3 length: 14 amino acids. CDR1 is ENHRY, CDR2 SYGVKD, per germline. Trimming at V came to 10 bases and at J to 8 bases, leaving 13 bases not matched to a gene. Broader study findings: In FACS-sorted repertoires, abundant clonotypes from the bulk population could appear as contaminants. Boosting was followed by the reappearance of most primary-vaccination clones (less than 98% CD4, about 90% CD8).

The TCR comes from a man aged 18 to 29 who received the YFV17D yellow fever vaccine. The chain recombines TRBV10-3 with TRBJ1-4, with 7 positions matching TRBD1. Sample: PBMCs, taken about 5 days after the first yellow fever vaccination. CDR3 bases: TGTGCCACCAAACAGGGGCGGGGACAGGAAAAACTGTTTTTT. Protein product: CATKQGRGQEKLFF.